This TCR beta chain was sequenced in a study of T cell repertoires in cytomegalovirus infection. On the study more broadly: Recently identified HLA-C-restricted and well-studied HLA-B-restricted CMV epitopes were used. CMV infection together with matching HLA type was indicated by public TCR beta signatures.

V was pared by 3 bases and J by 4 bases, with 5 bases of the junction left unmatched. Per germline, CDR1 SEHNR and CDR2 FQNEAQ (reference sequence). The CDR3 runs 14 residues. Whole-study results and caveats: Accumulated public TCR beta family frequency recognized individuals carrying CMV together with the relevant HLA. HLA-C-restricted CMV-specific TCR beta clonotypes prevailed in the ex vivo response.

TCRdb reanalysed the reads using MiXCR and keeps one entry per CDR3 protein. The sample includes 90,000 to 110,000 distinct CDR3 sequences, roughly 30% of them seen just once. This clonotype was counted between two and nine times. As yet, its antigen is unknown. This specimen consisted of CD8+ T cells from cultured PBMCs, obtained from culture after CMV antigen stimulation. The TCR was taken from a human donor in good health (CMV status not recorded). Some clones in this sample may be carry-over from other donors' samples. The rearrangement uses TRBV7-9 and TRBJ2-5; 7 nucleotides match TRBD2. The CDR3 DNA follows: TGTGCCAGCAGCTTTACGGGGGGAGGAGAGACCCAGTACTTC. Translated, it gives CASSFTGGGETQYF.